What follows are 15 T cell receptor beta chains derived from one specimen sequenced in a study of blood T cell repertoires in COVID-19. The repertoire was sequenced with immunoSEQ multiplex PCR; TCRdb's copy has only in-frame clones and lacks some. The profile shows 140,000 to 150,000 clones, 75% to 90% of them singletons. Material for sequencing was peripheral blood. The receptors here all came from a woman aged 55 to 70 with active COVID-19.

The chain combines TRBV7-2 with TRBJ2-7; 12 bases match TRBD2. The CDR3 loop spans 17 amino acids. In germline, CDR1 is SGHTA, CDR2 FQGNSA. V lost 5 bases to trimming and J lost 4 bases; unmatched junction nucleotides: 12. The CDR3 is CASSLGLAGSLGYEQYF. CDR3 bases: TGTGCCAGCAGCCTCGGACTAGCGGGGTCCCTCGGGTACGAGCAGTACTTC.

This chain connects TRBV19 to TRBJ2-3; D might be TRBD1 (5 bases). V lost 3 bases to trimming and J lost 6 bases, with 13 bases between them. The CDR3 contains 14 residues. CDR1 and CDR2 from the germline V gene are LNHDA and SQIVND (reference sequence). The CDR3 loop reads CASSIRQGMDTQYF. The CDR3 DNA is TGTGCCAGTAGTATTCGGCAGGGAATGGATACGCAGTATTTT.

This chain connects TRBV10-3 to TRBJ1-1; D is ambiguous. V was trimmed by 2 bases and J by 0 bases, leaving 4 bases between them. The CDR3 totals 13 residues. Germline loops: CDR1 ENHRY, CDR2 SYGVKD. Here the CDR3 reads CAISEQVNTEAFF. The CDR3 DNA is TGTGCCATCAGTGAGCAGGTGAACACTGAAGCTTTCTTT.

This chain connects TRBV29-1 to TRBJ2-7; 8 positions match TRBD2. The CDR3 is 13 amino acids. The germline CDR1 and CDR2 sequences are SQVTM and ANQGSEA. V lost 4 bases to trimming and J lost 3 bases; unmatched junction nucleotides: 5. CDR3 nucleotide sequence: TGCAGCGTTGTTCCAGCGGGAGTCTACGAGCAGTACTTC. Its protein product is CSVVPAGVYEQYF.

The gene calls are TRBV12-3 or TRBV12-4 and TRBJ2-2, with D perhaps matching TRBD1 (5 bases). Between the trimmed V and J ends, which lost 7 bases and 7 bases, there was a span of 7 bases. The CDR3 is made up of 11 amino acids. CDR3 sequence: CASIQGGELFF. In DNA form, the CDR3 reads TGTGCCAGCATCCAGGGCGGGGAGCTGTTTTTT.

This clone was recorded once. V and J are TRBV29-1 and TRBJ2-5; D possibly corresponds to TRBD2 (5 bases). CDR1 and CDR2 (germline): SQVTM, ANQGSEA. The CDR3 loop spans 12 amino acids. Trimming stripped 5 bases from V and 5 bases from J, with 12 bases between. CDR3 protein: CSVLFPGETQYF. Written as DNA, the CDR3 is TGCAGCGTTCTTTTCCCGGGGGAGACCCAGTACTTC.

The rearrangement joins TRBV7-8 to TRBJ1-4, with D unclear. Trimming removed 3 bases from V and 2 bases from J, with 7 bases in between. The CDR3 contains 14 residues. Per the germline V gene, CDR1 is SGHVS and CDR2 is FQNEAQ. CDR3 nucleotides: TGTGCCAGCAGCTTTCTCTCCACTAATGAAAAACTGTTTTTT. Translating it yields CASSFLSTNEKLFF. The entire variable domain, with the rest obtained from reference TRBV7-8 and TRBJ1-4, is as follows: GAGVSQSPRYKVAKRGQDVALRCDPISGHVSLFWYQQALGQGPEFLTYFQNEAQLDKSGLPSDRFFAERPEGSVSTLKIQRTQQEDSAVYLCASSFLSTNEKLFFGSGTQLSVL.

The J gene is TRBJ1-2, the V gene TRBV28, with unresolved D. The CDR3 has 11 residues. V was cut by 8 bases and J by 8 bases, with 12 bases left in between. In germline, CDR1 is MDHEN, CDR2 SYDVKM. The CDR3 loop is CASGLPRGYTF. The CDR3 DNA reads TGTGCCAGCGGCCTCCCCCGAGGCTACACCTTC.

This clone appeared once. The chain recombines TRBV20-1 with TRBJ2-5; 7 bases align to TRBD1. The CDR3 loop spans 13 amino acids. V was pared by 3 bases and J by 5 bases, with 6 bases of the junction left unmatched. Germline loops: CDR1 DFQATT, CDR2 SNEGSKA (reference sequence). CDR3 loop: CSASEGARETQYF. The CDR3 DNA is TGCAGTGCTAGTGAGGGGGCCAGGGAGACCCAGTACTTC.

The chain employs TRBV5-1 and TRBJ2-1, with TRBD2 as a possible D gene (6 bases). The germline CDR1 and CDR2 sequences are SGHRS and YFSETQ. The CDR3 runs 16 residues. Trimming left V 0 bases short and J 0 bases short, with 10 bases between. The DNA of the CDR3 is TGCGCCAGCAGCTTGGAGGCAGCGGGCTCCTACAATGAGCAGTTCTTC. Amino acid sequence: CASSLEAAGSYNEQFF. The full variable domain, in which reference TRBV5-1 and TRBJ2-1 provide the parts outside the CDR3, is KAGVTQTPRYLIKTRGQQVTLSCSPISGHRSVSWYQQTPGQGLQFLFEYFSETQRNKGNFPGRFSGRQFSNSRSEMNVSTLELGDSALYLCASSLEAAGSYNEQFFGPGTRLTVL.

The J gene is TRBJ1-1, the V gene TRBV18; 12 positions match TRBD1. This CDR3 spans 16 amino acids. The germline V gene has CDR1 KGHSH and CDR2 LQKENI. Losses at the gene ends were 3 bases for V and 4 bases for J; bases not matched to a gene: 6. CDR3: CASSPGQGAISTEAFF. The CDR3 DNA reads TGTGCCAGCTCACCGGGACAGGGGGCTATTAGCACTGAAGCTTTCTTT.

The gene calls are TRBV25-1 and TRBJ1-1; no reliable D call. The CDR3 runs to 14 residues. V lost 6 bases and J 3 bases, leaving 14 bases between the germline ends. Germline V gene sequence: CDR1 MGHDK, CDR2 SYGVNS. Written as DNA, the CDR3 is TGTGCCAGCAGCGGAGTGGGTATTTACACTGAAGCTTTCTTT. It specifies CASSGVGIYTEAFF.

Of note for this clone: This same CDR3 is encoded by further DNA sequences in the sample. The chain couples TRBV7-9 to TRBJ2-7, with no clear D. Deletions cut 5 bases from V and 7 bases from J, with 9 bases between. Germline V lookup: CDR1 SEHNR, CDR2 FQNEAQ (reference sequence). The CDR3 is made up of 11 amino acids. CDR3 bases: TGTGCCAGCAGCCCCCTAGGTGAGCAGTACTTC. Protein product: CASSPLGEQYF.

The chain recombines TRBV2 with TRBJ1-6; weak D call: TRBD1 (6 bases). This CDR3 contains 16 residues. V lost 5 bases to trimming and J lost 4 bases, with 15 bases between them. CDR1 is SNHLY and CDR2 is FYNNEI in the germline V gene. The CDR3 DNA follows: TGTGCCAGCAGTCCTAGGGGGGGCTTTTATAATTCACCCCTCCACTTT. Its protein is CASSPRGGFYNSPLHF.

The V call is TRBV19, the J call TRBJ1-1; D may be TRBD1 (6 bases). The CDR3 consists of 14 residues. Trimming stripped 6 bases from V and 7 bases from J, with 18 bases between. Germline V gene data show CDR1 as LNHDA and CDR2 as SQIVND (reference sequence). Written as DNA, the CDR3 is TGTGCCAGTAGATACAGGGAGGGCGGGAGTGAAGCTTTCTTT. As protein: CASRYREGGSEAFF.